The source of this T cell receptor (beta chain) is a study of regulatory T cells in long-lasting Graves disease. CDR3 size: 16 residues. V shed 4 bases and J shed 7 bases, with 23 bases lying between them. Germline loops: CDR1 SEHNR, CDR2 FQNEAQ (reference sequence). Sequencing libraries for TCR beta were prepared with iRepertoire HTBI primers and Arm-PCR of CDR3 regions. TCRdb recomputed calls from the multiplex PCR reads with MiXCR, one row per CDR3 protein. Among some 450,000 distinct CDR3 sequences listed, roughly 15% were seen once. This clonotype was detected only once. Its specificity is not known. A far larger clone is one base from this, pointing to a likely read error. Time point of the sample: newly diagnosed GD, antithyroid drugs for less than 3 months. The authors made the TCR library using RNA they extracted from PBMCs. Regarding the study as a whole: New patients shared about 880 public clonotypes, fewer than the 2,500 to 3,500 shared by persistent patients.

The data also belong to a second study, concerning T cells in Graves' hyperthyroidism and ophthalmopathy.

This clonotype originated in a woman aged 30 to 39 with Graves disease. Sequencing used peripheral blood mononuclear cells (PBMCs), obtained at new diagnosis, from a patient treated with antithyroid drugs. The chain combines TRBV7-9 with TRBJ2-7, with D perhaps given as TRBD1 or TRBD2 (6 bases each). The CDR3, as DNA: TGTGCCAGCAGCTCCGGGGGCCTGGACTCCTACAATGAGCAGTACTTC. The encoded protein is CASSSGGLDSYNEQYF.